This T cell receptor beta chain was identified during a study of blood T cell repertoires in COVID-19. Study in general: Donors in the United States, Italy and Spain gave samples during acute or convalescent COVID-19.

The trim removed 4 bases at V and 2 bases at J, leaving 3 bases unmatched. Looked up from germline, CDR1 is SGHTA and CDR2 is FQGTGA. CDR3 size: 15 residues. This clone turned up a few times. Per the original data handling: Researchers report that nucleated cell counts were estimated from reference gene primer amplification. Sequenced by immunoSEQ multiplex PCR; TCRdb stores in-frame clones only, minus some. The DNA gave D and trimming, while V, J and clone size come from that table. The sample includes a few hundred thousand clones, about 83% of them seen just once. This TCR derives from a woman in her forties or fifties with acute or convalescent COVID-19. The chain is built from TRBV7-3 and TRBJ2-4; 9 bases line up with TRBD1. Input material: peripheral blood. This chain's CDR3 is CASSSGQGTKNIQYF. CDR3 nucleotides: TGTGCCAGCAGCTCGGGACAGGGAACCAAAAACATTCAGTACTTC. Full variable domain (remainder filled in from reference TRBV7-3 and TRBJ2-4): GAGVSQTPSNKVTEKGKYVELRCDPISGHTALYWYRQSLGQGPEFLIYFQGTGAADDSGLPNDRFFAVRPEGSVSTLKIQRTERGDSAVYLCASSSGQGTKNIQYFGAGTRLSVL.